Below, one T cell receptor (beta chain) is given with its context. Germline V CDR1 and CDR2: MGHRA, YSYEKL. V dropped 2 bases and J dropped 7 bases, with 13 bases sitting between them. The CDR3 is made up of 14 amino acids. This entry belongs to a study of spatial heterogeneity in lung cancer. TCRdb independently ran MiXCR on the 5' RACE reads; one entry per CDR3 protein. Of about 48,000 distinct CDR3 sequences listed, approximately 5% were seen once; the top ten hold 11%. Described time point: sample taken at primary tumor resection. The sequenced material consisted of unsorted whole RNA from tumor, nontumor lung or frozen PBMC.

The specimen was PBMCs, collected at surgery. This receptor was identified in a male donor with early-stage non-small cell lung cancer. V and J are TRBV4-1 and TRBJ2-3, with TRBD2 as a possible D gene (6 bases). The CDR3 bases are TGCGCCAGCAGCCAAACGGGACTTCTTAATACGCAGTATTTT. It encodes CASSQTGLLNTQYF.